These 3 T cell receptor beta chains were sequenced from one sample in a study of T cell responses to AZD1222 COVID-19 vaccine. Sequenced by immunoSEQ multiplex PCR; TCRdb stores in-frame clones only, minus some. This table holds roughly 200,000 clones, 85% to 95% found once. Specimen: peripheral blood, collected on day 0 of AZD1222 vaccination. These receptor sequences come from an adult in good health.

V gene TRBV5-4 combines with J gene TRBJ2-6; 15 bases are a match to TRBD2. The CDR3 is made up of 18 amino acids. CDR1 and CDR2 (germline): SGHNT, YYREEE (reference sequence). With V trimmed by 3 bases and J by 2 bases, 3 bases remained unmatched. This CDR3 is CASSSGLAGGAGANVLTF. CDR3 sequence (DNA): TGTGCCAGCAGCTCCGGACTAGCGGGGGGGGCTGGGGCCAACGTCCTGACTTTC.

The chain carries TRBV5-4 and TRBJ2-3; TRBD1 might be the D (6 bases). This CDR3 spans 15 amino acids. V was clipped by 4 bases and J by 0 bases, with 12 bases between them. CDR1 is SGHNT, CDR2 YYREEE, per germline (reference sequence). The CDR3 here is CASSRGQPSTDTQYF. The CDR3 DNA is TGTGCCAGCAGCCGTGGACAGCCTAGCACAGATACGCAGTATTTT.

This clone was recorded only once. The V gene is TRBV6-6, the J gene TRBJ1-5; no clear D gene. The CDR3 is made up of 15 amino acids. Germline V gene sequence: CDR1 MNHNY, CDR2 SVGAGI (reference sequence). V lost 0 bases and J lost 2, with 8 bases in between. The CDR3 loop reads CASSYSSRGNQPQHF. CDR3 coding DNA: TGTGCCAGCAGTTACTCCAGTAGGGGCAATCAGCCCCAGCATTTT.